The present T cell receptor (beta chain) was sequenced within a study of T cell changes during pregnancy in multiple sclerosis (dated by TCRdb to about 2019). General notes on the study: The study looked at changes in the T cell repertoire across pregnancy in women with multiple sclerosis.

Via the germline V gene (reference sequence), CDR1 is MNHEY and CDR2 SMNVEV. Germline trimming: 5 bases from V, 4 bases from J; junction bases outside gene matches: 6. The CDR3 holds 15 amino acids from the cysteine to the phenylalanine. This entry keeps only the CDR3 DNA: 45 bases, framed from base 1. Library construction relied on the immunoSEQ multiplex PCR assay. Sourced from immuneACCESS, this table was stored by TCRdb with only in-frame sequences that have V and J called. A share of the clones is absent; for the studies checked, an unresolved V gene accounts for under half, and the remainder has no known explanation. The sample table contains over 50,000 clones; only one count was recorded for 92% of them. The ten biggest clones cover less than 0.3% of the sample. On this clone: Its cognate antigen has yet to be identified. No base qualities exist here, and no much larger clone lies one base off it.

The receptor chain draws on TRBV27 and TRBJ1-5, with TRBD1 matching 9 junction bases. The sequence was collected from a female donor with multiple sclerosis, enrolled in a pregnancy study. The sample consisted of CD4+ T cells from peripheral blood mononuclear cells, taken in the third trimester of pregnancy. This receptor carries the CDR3 CASSPWTGENQPQHF. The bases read TGTGCCAGCAGTCCCTGGACAGGGGAGAATCAGCCCCAGCATTTT.